The source of this TCR beta chain is a study of blood T cell repertoires in COVID-19. Profiled with immunoSEQ multiplex PCR; TCRdb holds only in-frame clones, not every one. The sample consists of roughly 70,000 clones, roughly 87% of them appearing once. V lost 0 bases and J 4 bases, leaving 19 bases between the germline ends. The CDR3 has 18 amino acids. Germline values: CDR1 SGDLS, CDR2 YYNGEE. The rearrangement joins TRBV9 to TRBJ2-2; tentatively, D is TRBD2 (6 bases). Sequencing used peripheral blood. The origin of this receptor is a woman in her fifties or sixties with active COVID-19. CDR3 amino acids: CASSVDMNWEVGTGELFF. CDR3 sequence (DNA): TGTGCCAGCAGCGTAGATATGAATTGGGAGGTGGGCACCGGGGAGCTGTTTTTT.